This T cell receptor beta chain was sequenced during a study of identical twins. Study results and caveats: Clonotypes of the beta chain that were abundant in cord blood carried fewer insertions (memory repertoires showed none).

This clonotype turned up a few times. Its specificity is unknown. J was trimmed by 5 bases and V by 1 base; bases with no gene match: 5. The CDR3 extends over 15 amino acids. A single record per CDR3 protein comes from TCRdb applying MiXCR to the 5' RACE reads. The data contain some 900,000 distinct CDR3 sequences, 10% to 15% of them seen just once; the ten biggest clones take up around 1.5%. Another study also made use of these data, one on yellow fever vaccine responses in identical twins.

The sample comprised PBMCs. The chain employs TRBV12-3 or TRBV12-4 and TRBJ1-2, with TRBD1 matching over 9 bases. The clonotype comes from a woman aged 18-29 years in good health. The CDR3: CASSLGTGDWYGYTF. The CDR3 DNA reads as TGTGCCAGCAGTTTAGGGACAGGGGATTGGTATGGCTACACCTTC.